This T cell receptor beta chain was retrieved from a study of Graves' ophthalmopathy and Graves' hyperthyroidism (dated by TCRdb to 2016 to 2018). About the investigation overall: Peripheral blood was collected before any treatment was given, at the time of initial diagnosis. TCR beta repertoire signatures were used to distinguish Graves' ophthalmopathy from Graves' hyperthyroidism and to predict progression to ophthalmopathy. In total, some 130 blood samples were TCR-sequenced: some 40 ophthalmopathy, approximately 80 hyperthyroidism and approximately 17 hyperthyroidism-to-ophthalmopathy patients. To explore V-J signatures distinguishing ophthalmopathy from hyperthyroidism, a discovery set of under 110 patients (roughly 45 ophthalmopathy, 57 stable hyperthyroidism) was enrolled. An independent validation cohort comprised fewer than 20 hyperthyroidism patients and over 15 patients who later progressed from hyperthyroidism to ophthalmopathy. In over 5 hyperthyroidism patients, the T-cell repertoires found in thyroid tissue were compared with those found in blood. Once sampling was done, hyperthyroidism patients were given methimazole at a starting dose of 30 mg daily, while ophthalmopathy patients were given high-dose intravenous methylprednisolone. What the authors observed across the whole study: In cross-validation, the 13-signature model distinguished ophthalmopathy from stable hyperthyroidism with approximately 85% sensitivity and approximately 81% specificity, and in the test set the corresponding values were roughly 80% and 75%. No statistical method was used to set the sample size in advance, and the investigators knew which group each participant was assigned to. Most expanded thyroid clonotypes with frequency above 0.001 were also detected in blood, suggesting blood repertoires may reflect the thyroid immune response. In validation, the model predicted ophthalmopathy progression with 55% to 71% sensitivity and 72% to 80% specificity; more than ten predicted patients were CT-confirmed with GO in a median of around 6.5 months.

The ophthalmopathy patients had moderately to severely active disease, with a Clinical Activity Score of 3 or higher, a NOSPECS grade of 4 or higher, and a disease duration of less than 3 months. Anyone with other autoimmune diseases, uncontrolled infections, pregnancy or lactation was excluded from the study. Clinical symptoms, serum thyroxine, TRAb, thyroid ultrasound and orbital computed tomography were used for diagnosis. Ficoll-Paque density gradient centrifugation was used to isolate PBMCs from under 11 ml of fresh peripheral blood. Total RNA was extracted with Trizol reagent and quality-checked on an Agilent 2100 Bioanalyzer. For repertoire sequencing, the TCR beta CDR3 regions were amplified from RNA transcripts. The first round of RT-PCR was done with HTBI primers and the Qiagen OneStep RT-PCR kit, and was followed by a second round of multiplex PCR, then size selection and purification. Sequencing of the libraries was carried out on an Illumina HiSeq2000 in paired-end mode with 100 bp reads. Per the original workflow: SOAPnuke was used to process the reads, throwing out any read that had adapters, had uncalled bases, had a mean Phred below 15, or lacked an exact constant-primer or identifier match. High-quality paired reads were merged with COPE v1.2.5. Clonotypes were defined as unique nucleotide sequences and were aligned to IMGT TRB V, D and J references using MiTCR v1.1. The analysis was limited to V-J combinations with a frequency above 0.0001, which together covered just over 98% of the repertoires. For each V-J combination, a TCR clonal expansion and chaos score was defined as F50 clonal expansion divided by the chaos observed in the TCRdist matrix. Welch's t-statistics and random forest were used to reduce the features to roughly 14 V-J combinations, which were then used as input to a naive Bayes classifier. The Morisita-Horn index was used to measure how similar the thyroid and blood repertoires were. The public reads were reprocessed in TCRdb via fastp at Q25 and MiXCR, keeping in-frame beta chains. Entries are consolidated by CDR3 protein sequence, retaining the most common genes and DNA. The V and J calls and clone size are TCRdb's, not the authors'. In this sample the table shows 500,000 to 800,000 distinct CDR3 sequences, about two fifths of which occur a single time. The top ten hold under 3.5% of the sample.

This clonotype appeared many times. The target of this receptor is not known. Per-nucleotide qualities are absent, and no much larger clonotype sits a single base away. The CDR3 starts with the cysteine, ends with the phenylalanine, and has 16 residues. Only the CDR3 DNA stays, 48 bases, in frame from base 1. V lost 4 bases and J lost 7 bases, and the count of bases not matched to a germline gene is 9. CDR1 LNHDA and CDR2 SQIVND were looked up in the germline V gene (reference sequence). Recombination joined TRBV19 with TRBJ1-6; TRBD1 aligns with 8 central bases. The TCR sequence derives from an adult man with Graves' ophthalmopathy. Sequencing used peripheral blood. The nucleotide sequence is given as TGTGCCAGTAGTACCGGACAGGGTAGTTTGAATTCACCCCTCCACTTT. Translated, this gives CASSTGQGSLNSPLHF.